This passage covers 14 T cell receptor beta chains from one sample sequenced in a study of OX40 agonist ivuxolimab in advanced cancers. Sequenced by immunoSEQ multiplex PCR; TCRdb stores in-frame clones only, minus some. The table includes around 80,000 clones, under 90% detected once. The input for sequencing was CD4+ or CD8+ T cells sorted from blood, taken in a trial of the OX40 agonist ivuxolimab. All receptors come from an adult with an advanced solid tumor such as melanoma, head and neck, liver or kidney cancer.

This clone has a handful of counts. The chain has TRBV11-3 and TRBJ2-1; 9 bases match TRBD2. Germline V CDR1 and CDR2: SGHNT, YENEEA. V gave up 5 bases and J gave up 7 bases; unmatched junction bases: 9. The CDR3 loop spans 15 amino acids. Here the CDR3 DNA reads TGTGCCAGCAGCCTAGGAGGGACTAGCAATAATGAGCAGTTCTTC. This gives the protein CASSLGGTSNNEQFF.

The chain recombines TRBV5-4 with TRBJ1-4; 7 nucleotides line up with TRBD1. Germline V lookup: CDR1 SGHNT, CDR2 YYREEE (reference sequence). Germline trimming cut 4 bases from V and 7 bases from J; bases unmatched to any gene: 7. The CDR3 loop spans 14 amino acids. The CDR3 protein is CASSPLGQREKLFF. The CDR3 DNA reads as TGTGCCAGCAGCCCATTGGGACAGCGTGAAAAACTGTTTTTT.

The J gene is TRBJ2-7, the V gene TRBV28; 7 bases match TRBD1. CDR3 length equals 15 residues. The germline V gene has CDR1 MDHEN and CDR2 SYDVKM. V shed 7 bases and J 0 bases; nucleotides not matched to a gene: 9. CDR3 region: CASTPVSGGSYEQYV. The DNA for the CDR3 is TGTGCCAGCACTCCGGTCTCAGGGGGCTCCTACGAGCAGTACGTC.

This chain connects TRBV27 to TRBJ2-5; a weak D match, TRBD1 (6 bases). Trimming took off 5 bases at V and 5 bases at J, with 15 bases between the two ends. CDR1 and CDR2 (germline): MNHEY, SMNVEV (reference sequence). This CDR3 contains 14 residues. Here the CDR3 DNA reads TGTGCCAGCAGTGGTACACAGGGACGGGAGACCCAGTACTTC. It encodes CASSGTQGRETQYF.

The CDR3 here is CASSTPFALRGTDTQYF. The CDR3 nucleotides read TGTGCCAGCAGCACACCTTTTGCACTTCGGGGCACAGATACGCAGTATTTT. The V and J genes are TRBV28 and TRBJ2-3; D is uncertain. The germline CDR1 and CDR2 sequences are MDHEN and SYDVKM. Trimming shortened V by 6 bases and J by 1 base, and 20 bases separated the two germline ends. CDR3 length: 17 amino acids.

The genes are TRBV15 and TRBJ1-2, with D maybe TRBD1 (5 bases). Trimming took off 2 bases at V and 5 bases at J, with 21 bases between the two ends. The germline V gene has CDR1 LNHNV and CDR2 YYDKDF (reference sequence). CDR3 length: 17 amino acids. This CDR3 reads CATSRPTGTLFGYGYTF. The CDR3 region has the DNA TGTGCCACCAGCAGACCGACCGGGACCCTCTTTGGGTATGGCTACACCTTC.

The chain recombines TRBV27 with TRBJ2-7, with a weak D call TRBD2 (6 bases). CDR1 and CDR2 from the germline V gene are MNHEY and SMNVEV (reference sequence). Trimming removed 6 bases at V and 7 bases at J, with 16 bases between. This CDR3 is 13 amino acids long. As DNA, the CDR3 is TGTGCCAGCAGCCATCGCCCGGCGGGGGAGCAGTACGTC. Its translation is CASSHRPAGEQYV.

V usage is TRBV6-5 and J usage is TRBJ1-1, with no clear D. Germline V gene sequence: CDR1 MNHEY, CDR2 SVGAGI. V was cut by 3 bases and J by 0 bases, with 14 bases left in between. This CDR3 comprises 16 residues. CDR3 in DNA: TGTGCCAGCAGTTATATCGACTTATCCATGAACACTGAAGCTTTCTTT. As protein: CASSYIDLSMNTEAFF.

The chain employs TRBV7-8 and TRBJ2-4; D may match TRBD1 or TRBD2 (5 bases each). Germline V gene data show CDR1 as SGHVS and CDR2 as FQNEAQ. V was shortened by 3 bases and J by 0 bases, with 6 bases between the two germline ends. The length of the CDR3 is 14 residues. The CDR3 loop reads CASSFGTAKNIQYF. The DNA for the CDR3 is TGTGCCAGCAGCTTCGGGACAGCCAAAAACATTCAGTACTTC. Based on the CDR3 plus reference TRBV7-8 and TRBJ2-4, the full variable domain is GAGVSQSPRYKVAKRGQDVALRCDPISGHVSLFWYQQALGQGPEFLTYFQNEAQLDKSGLPSDRFFAERPEGSVSTLKIQRTQQEDSAVYLCASSFGTAKNIQYFGAGTRLSVL.

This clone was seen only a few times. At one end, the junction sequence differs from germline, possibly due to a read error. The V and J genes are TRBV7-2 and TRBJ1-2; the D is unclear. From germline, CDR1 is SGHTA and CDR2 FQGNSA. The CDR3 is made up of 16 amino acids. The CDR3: CASSVASGRTSGGYTF. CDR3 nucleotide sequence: TGTGCCAGCAGCGTAGCATCAGGCCGCACGAGCGGTGGCTACACCTTC.

CDR3 coding DNA: TGTGCCAGCAGCCCCCGTTGGCTGGGCAATCAGCCCCAGCATTTT. This codes for CASSPRWLGNQPQHF. The chain recombines TRBV6-6 with TRBJ1-5, with unresolved D. V lost 6 bases, J lost 2 bases, and 14 bases lay in between. The CDR3 spans 15 residues. Germline V lookup: CDR1 MNHNY, CDR2 SVGAGI (reference sequence).

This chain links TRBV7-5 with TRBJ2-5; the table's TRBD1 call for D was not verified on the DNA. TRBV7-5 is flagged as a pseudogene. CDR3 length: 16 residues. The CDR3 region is CARRLTSRDRVQTQYF. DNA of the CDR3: TGTGCCAGAAGGCTTACCTCCCGGGACAGGGTGCAGACCCAGTACTTC.

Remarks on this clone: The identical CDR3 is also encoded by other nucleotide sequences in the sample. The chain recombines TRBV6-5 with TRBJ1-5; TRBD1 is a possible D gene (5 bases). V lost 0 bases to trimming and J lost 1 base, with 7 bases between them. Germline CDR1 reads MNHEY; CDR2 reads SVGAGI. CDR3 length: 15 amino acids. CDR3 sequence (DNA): TGTGCCAGCAGTTACTCTGGGGGGAGCAATCAGCCCCAGCATTTT. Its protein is CASSYSGGSNQPQHF.

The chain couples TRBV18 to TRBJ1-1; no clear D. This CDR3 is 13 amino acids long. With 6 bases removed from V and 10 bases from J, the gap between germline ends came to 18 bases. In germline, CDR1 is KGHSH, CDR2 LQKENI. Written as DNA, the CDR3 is TGTGCCAGCTCCCTTGGCCGACTGGATGGAGCTTTCTTT. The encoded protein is CASSLGRLDGAFF.